One and the same sample provided the 28 T cell receptor beta chains below, sequenced in a study of CD8 T cells in Susac syndrome. Random hexamers were used to reverse transcribe an amount of roughly 0.45 to 1 ug RNA. MiXCR, applied by TCRdb to the immunoSEQ multiplex PCR reads, yields one record per CDR3 protein. The sample consists of about 130,000 distinct CDR3 sequences, approximately 96% of them appearing once. Sequencing was performed on CD4+ T cells from PBMCs. These receptors were taken from a human donor in good health.

V usage is TRBV7-6 and J usage is TRBJ2-5; D remains ambiguous. Per the germline V gene, CDR1 is SGHVS and CDR2 is FNYEAQ. V lost 0 bases to trimming and J lost 5 bases, with 4 bases between them. This CDR3 has 12 amino acids. As DNA, the CDR3 is TGTGCCAGCAGCTTAGCAGCCGAGACCCAGTACTTC. Amino acid sequence: CASSLAAETQYF.

CDR3 region: CASSLRQDRGPYVGNQPQHF. In DNA, the CDR3 is TGTGCCAGCAGCTTAAGGCAAGACAGGGGCCCCTATGTCGGCAATCAGCCCCAGCATTTT. This chain links TRBV11-2 with TRBJ1-5, with 8 bases lining up with TRBD1. The germline gives CDR1 SGHAT, CDR2 FQNNGV. This CDR3 spans 20 amino acids. Trimming removed 2 bases from V and 2 bases from J; junction bases left unmatched: 17.

This chain uses TRBV7-9 with TRBJ2-5; possibly TRBD1 for D (5 bases). This CDR3 has 13 amino acids. Germline V gene lookup returns CDR1 SEHNR and CDR2 FQNEAQ (reference sequence). Trimming removed 5 bases from V and 1 base from J, with 8 bases in between. CDR3 sequence: CASSRQLQETQYF. DNA for the CDR3: TGTGCCAGCAGCCGACAGCTCCAAGAGACCCAGTACTTC.

CDR3 sequence: CASSLARRTDTQYF. As DNA, the CDR3 is TGTGCCAGCAGCTTAGCTCGACGCACAGATACGCAGTATTTT. V and J are TRBV7-2 and TRBJ2-3; D unclear. CDR3 length: 14 residues. Germline assignment: CDR1 SGHTA and CDR2 FQGNSA. The V end was cut by 0 bases, the J end by 1 base, with 5 bases between.

The gene calls are TRBV18 and TRBJ2-3; TRBD1 aligns across 7 bases. The CDR3 extends over 14 amino acids. Germline CDR1 and CDR2: KGHSH and LQKENI. The V segment lost 3 bases and the J segment 4 bases; nucleotides outside the gene matches: 4. This CDR3 is CASSPNRGADTQYF. The CDR3 DNA follows: TGTGCCAGCTCACCCAACAGGGGCGCAGATACGCAGTATTTT. The full variable domain, in which reference TRBV18 and TRBJ2-3 provide the parts outside the CDR3, is NAGVMQNPRHLVRRRGQEARLRCSPMKGHSHVYWYRQLPEEGLKFMVYLQKENIIDESGMPKERFSAEFPKEGPSILRIQQVVRGDSAAYFCASSPNRGADTQYFGPGTRLTVL.

The genes are TRBV7-9 and TRBJ2-7; 8 bases align to TRBD1. The length of the CDR3 is 12 residues. V trimming: 5 bases; J trimming: 12 bases; junction bases outside the gene matches: 9. Germline values: CDR1 SEHNR, CDR2 FQNEAQ (reference sequence). CDR3 nucleotides: TGTGCCAGCAGCCCGCAGCAGGGGGCCCCGTACTTC. As protein: CASSPQQGAPYF.

This chain joins TRBV30 and TRBJ2-7; the D is unclear. Trimming stripped 0 bases from V and 0 bases from J, with 12 bases between. This CDR3 region has 15 residues. Germline CDR1 is GTSNPN and CDR2 is SVGIG (reference sequence). The CDR3 sequence is CAWSVRRLSSYEQYF. The CDR3 DNA sequence: TGTGCCTGGAGTGTACGGCGGTTGTCCTCCTACGAGCAGTACTTC.

V gene TRBV7-2 combines with J gene TRBJ1-1; 7 nucleotides match TRBD1. The germline V gene has CDR1 SGHTA and CDR2 FQGNSA. The CDR3 consists of 15 residues. V trimming: 3 bases; J trimming: 3 bases; junction bases outside the gene matches: 7. CDR3 coding DNA: TGTGCCAGCAGCTTCTTAGGGGGCTTTTACACTGAAGCTTTCTTT. Protein: CASSFLGGFYTEAFF.

The chain joins TRBV7-2 to TRBJ1-1; D is possibly TRBD1 (6 bases). Trimming took 3 bases from V and 4 from J, leaving 18 bases between them. The CDR3 is made up of 16 amino acids. Germline CDR1 and CDR2: SGHTA and FQGNSA. CDR3 sequence: CASSFIGAGVGTEAFF. The CDR3 nucleotides are TGTGCCAGCAGCTTCATAGGGGCAGGGGTGGGCACTGAAGCTTTCTTT.

The chain uses TRBV28 and TRBJ1-2; 9 bases match TRBD1. There are 14 residues in the CDR3. J gave up 5 bases and V 5 bases, and 6 bases lay outside the gene matches. The germline V gene encodes CDR1 MDHEN and CDR2 SYDVKM. The CDR3 spells CASSPGTGKYGYTF. CDR3 bases: TGTGCCAGCAGTCCCGGGACAGGGAAGTATGGCTACACCTTC.

The V call is TRBV7-2, the J call TRBJ2-5, with 10 bases matching TRBD1. The CDR3 is made up of 15 amino acids. With V trimmed by 5 bases and J by 5 bases, 8 bases remained unmatched. CDR1 is SGHTA and CDR2 is FQGNSA in the germline V gene. The CDR3, as DNA: TGTGCCAGCAGCGAGGGACAGGGGATAGTGGAGACCCAGTACTTC. Translation gives CASSEGQGIVETQYF.

The rearrangement joins TRBV3-1 to TRBJ1-1, with D hard to call. Trimming removed 2 bases at V and 6 bases at J, with 13 bases between. The CDR3 loop spans 14 amino acids. Germline V CDR1 and CDR2: LGHDT, YNNKEL (reference sequence). The CDR3 nucleotides are TGTGCCAGCAGCCAATTGTCCGACTCCCCTGAAGCTTTCTTT. This sequence encodes CASSQLSDSPEAFF.

The chain has TRBV12-3 or TRBV12-4 and TRBJ2-7; 9 nucleotides line up with TRBD1. CDR3 length equals 15 residues. J gave up 4 bases and V 4 bases, and 8 bases lay outside the gene matches. Here the CDR3 DNA reads TGTGCCAGCAGTTCACGGGACAGGGATAGTTACGAGCAGTACTTC. Its translation: CASSSRDRDSYEQYF.

This chain joins TRBV5-1 and TRBJ2-4; D is possibly TRBD1 (6 bases). This CDR3 is 14 amino acids long. V lost 0 bases, J lost 7 bases, and 11 bases lay in between. The germline V gene has CDR1 SGHRS and CDR2 YFSETQ. DNA of the CDR3: TGCGCCAGCAGCTTGGATGCAGGGGTCAACATTCAGTACTTC. Translation gives CASSLDAGVNIQYF.

The chain carries TRBV18 and TRBJ2-7; tentative D call: TRBD2 (6 bases). Germline CDR1 reads KGHSH; CDR2 reads LQKENI. The CDR3 covers 15 residues. Trimming removed 0 bases from V and 4 bases from J, with 13 bases in between. CDR3 in amino acids: CASSPPAGLEYEQYF. For the CDR3, the DNA is TGTGCCAGCTCACCACCGGCGGGACTCGAGTACGAGCAGTACTTC.

This clonotype appeared once. V is TRBV30 and J is TRBJ1-1, with 8 nucleotides matching TRBD1. Germline lookup yields CDR1 GTSNPN and CDR2 SVGIG (reference sequence). The CDR3 sequence is 15 residues long. Trimming removed 0 bases from V and 5 bases from J; junction bases left unmatched: 8. In DNA form, the CDR3 reads TGTGCCTGGAGTGTACGGGGGACAGGAGGAACTGAAGCTTTCTTT. Translation: CAWSVRGTGGTEAFF.

The V and J genes are TRBV6-6 and TRBJ1-2, with TRBD1 as a possible D gene (5 bases). Trimming took 6 bases from V and 2 from J, leaving 16 bases between them. The CDR3 is made up of 15 amino acids. CDR1 is MNHNY, CDR2 SVGAGI, per germline (reference sequence). Here the CDR3 reads CASRTALSPNYGYTF. CDR3 bases: TGTGCCAGCAGGACAGCTCTCTCCCCGAACTATGGCTACACCTTC.

The rearrangement joins TRBV7-2 to TRBJ1-3, with D uncertain. The CDR3 runs to 16 residues. CDR1 and CDR2 from the germline V gene are SGHTA and FQGNSA. The V gene lost 1 base and the J gene lost 0 bases, with 10 bases spanning the gap. CDR3 in amino acids: CASSLVRLFSGNTIYF. The CDR3 nucleotides read TGTGCCAGCAGCTTAGTGAGGCTTTTCTCTGGAAACACCATATATTTT. Based on the CDR3 plus reference TRBV7-2 and TRBJ1-3, the full variable domain is GAGVSQSPSNKVTEKGKDVELRCDPISGHTALYWYRQSLGQGLEFLIYFQGNSAPDKSGLPSDRFSAERTGGSVSTLTIQRTQQEDSAVYLCASSLVRLFSGNTIYFGEGSWLTVV.

The gene calls are TRBV29-1 and TRBJ2-3; tentative D call: TRBD2 (5 bases). The CDR3 has 12 residues. Germline-derived CDR1 and CDR2 are SQVTM and ANQGSEA. V was pared by 4 bases and J by 5 bases, with 10 bases between. The CDR3 loop reads CSVAPAGDTQYF. The CDR3 DNA is TGCAGCGTTGCTCCGGCGGGAGATACGCAGTATTTT.

V usage is TRBV3-1 and J usage is TRBJ2-7, with D tentatively TRBD2 (5 bases). Trimming stripped 1 base from V and 3 bases from J, with 13 bases between. This CDR3 region has 15 residues. The germline gives CDR1 LGHDT, CDR2 YNNKEL (reference sequence). The CDR3 loop reads CASSQASSEYYEQYF. The CDR3, as DNA: TGTGCCAGCAGCCAAGCAAGTAGCGAGTACTACGAGCAGTACTTC.

The chain recombines TRBV9 with TRBJ2-3, with D possibly being TRBD2 (6 bases). The V end was cut by 2 bases, the J end by 0 bases, with 13 bases between. Per germline, CDR1 SGDLS and CDR2 YYNGEE. The CDR3 runs 16 residues. CDR3 region: CASSVPLAASTDTQYF. In DNA, the CDR3 is TGTGCCAGCAGCGTCCCCTTAGCGGCTAGCACAGATACGCAGTATTTT.

V and J are TRBV29-1 and TRBJ2-1; D is uncertain. The germline V gene has CDR1 SQVTM and CDR2 ANQGSEA. The CDR3 loop spans 13 amino acids. V shed 7 bases and J shed 6 bases, with 16 bases lying between them. This CDR3 reads CSGLPGESNEQFF. The CDR3 bases are TGCAGCGGGCTACCCGGTGAGAGCAATGAGCAGTTCTTC.

This chain links TRBV6-5 with TRBJ2-7; TRBD2 matches 7 bases. CDR1 and CDR2 (germline): MNHEY, SVGAGI. The J segment lost 0 bases and the V segment lost 10 bases, leaving 6 bases of the junction unmatched. There are 13 residues in the CDR3. The CDR3 region has the DNA TGTGCCACCCGGGACTATCTCTCCTACGAGCAGTACTTC. The encoded protein is CATRDYLSYEQYF.

The chain combines TRBV29-1 with TRBJ1-1, with D tentatively TRBD1 (6 bases). Trimming stripped 3 bases from V and 4 bases from J, with 12 bases between. Germline CDR1 and CDR2: SQVTM and ANQGSEA. This CDR3 is 13 amino acids long. The CDR3 nucleotides read TGCAGCGTTGACGCGACAGGATCCACTGAAGCTTTCTTT. Residues: CSVDATGSTEAFF. Using reference TRBV29-1 and TRBJ1-1 for the parts outside the CDR3, the full variable domain is SAVISQKPSRDICQRGTSLTIQCQVDSQVTMMFWYRQQPGQSLTLIATANQGSEATYESGFVIDKFPISRPNLTFSTLTVSNMSPEDSSIYLCSVDATGSTEAFFGQGTRLTVV.

J is TRBJ2-7 and V is TRBV6-2 or TRBV6-3; a possible D gene is TRBD2 (5 bases). Germline loops: CDR1 MNHEY, CDR2 SVGEGT. Trimming took 6 bases from V and 6 from J, leaving 9 bases between them. CDR3 length: 11 amino acids. The CDR3 region is CASSPSTEQYF. In nucleotides, the CDR3 is TGTGCCAGCAGCCCTAGCACCGAGCAGTACTTC.

J is TRBJ2-1 and V is TRBV4-1; D may match TRBD1 or TRBD2 (5 bases each). CDR1 is MGHRA and CDR2 is YSYEKL in the germline V gene. The germline V and J ends were trimmed by 6 bases and 4 bases, with 10 bases remaining between them. CDR3 length: 13 residues. CDR3 region: CASSRDQYNEQFF. The CDR3 DNA follows: TGCGCCAGCAGTCGGGACCAGTACAATGAGCAGTTCTTC.

The rearrangement joins TRBV14 to TRBJ1-1; TRBD1 aligns across 8 bases. V trimming: 4 bases; J trimming: 5 bases; junction bases outside the gene matches: 6. This CDR3 is 14 amino acids long. CDR1 is SGHDN, CDR2 FVKESK, per germline. CDR3 residues: CASSPGGLGTEAFF. DNA of the CDR3: TGTGCCAGCAGCCCAGGGGGCCTGGGGACTGAAGCTTTCTTT.

The sample holds one count of this clonotype. The chain is built from TRBV20-1 and TRBJ1-1, with a weak D call TRBD1 (6 bases). The CDR3 sequence is 13 residues long. Trimming cost V 6 bases and J 1 base, with 12 bases left between them. In germline, CDR1 is DFQATT, CDR2 SNEGSKA (reference sequence). CDR3 protein: CSAHGQPNTEAFF. The CDR3, as DNA: TGCAGTGCCCACGGACAGCCGAACACTGAAGCTTTCTTT.